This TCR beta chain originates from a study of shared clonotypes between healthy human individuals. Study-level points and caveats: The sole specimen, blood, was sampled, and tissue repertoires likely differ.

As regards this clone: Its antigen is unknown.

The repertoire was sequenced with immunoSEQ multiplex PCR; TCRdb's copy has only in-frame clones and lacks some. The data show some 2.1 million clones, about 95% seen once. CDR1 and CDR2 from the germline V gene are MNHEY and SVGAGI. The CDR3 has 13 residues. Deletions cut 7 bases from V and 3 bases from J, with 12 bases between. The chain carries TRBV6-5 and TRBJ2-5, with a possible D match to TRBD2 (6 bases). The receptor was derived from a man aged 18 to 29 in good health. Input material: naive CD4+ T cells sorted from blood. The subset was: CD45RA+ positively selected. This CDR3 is CASNAGNKETQYF. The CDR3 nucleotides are TGTGCCAGCAATGCGGGGAACAAAGAGACCCAGTACTTC.